This paragraph covers one T cell receptor (beta chain) sequence. CDR1 ENHRY and CDR2 SYGVKD come from the germline V gene. The V end lost 3 bases, the J end lost 2 bases, and 11 bases lay between the germline ends. The CDR3 totals 14 residues. The sample comes from a study of blood T cell repertoires in COVID-19. Clones were read by immunoSEQ multiplex PCR, and TCRdb kept only the in-frame ones, dropping some. The repertoire holds roughly 280,000 clones, with around nine tenths as singletons. The V call is TRBV10-3, the J call TRBJ2-7; the D gene is possibly TRBD1 (5 bases). Sequencing input: peripheral blood. The source is a man in his fifties or sixties with acute or convalescent COVID-19. The CDR3 nucleotides read TGTGCCATCAGTGAAGGATCAGGGACCTACGAGCAGTACTTC. Encoded protein: CAISEGSGTYEQYF.